These 24 T cell receptor beta chains share one sample of origin, sequenced in a study of blood T cell repertoires in COVID-19 (dated by TCRdb to the early 2020s). Receptor libraries were prepared by the immunoSEQ multiplex PCR assay. This is the immuneACCESS table as TCRdb keeps it, with only in-frame sequences that have V and J called. A part of the clones is gone; compared with another copy, unresolved V genes explain less than half, and the rest is unexplained. Here the sample has 250,000 to 300,000 clones; 80% to 90% occur a single time. Approximately 6% of the sample goes to the ten largest clones. Sequenced sample: peripheral blood. The receptors here all came from a woman aged 50 to 60 with COVID-19, enrolled during active disease.

The CDR3 region is CASRDSLFTDTQYF. CDR3 nucleotides: TGTGCCAGCAGGGACAGTTTATTCACAGATACGCAGTATTTT. The V call is TRBV11-2, the J call TRBJ2-3, with D possibly TRBD1 on 6 matching bases. In germline, CDR1 is SGHAT, CDR2 FQNNGV. The V end was cut by 6 bases, the J end by 2 bases, with 12 bases between. CDR3 length equals 14 residues.

J is TRBJ2-5 and V is TRBV10-3, with TRBD1 matching over 9 bases. This CDR3 contains 13 residues. V trimming: 8 bases; J trimming: 1 base; junction bases outside the gene matches: 2. The germline V gene has CDR1 ENHRY and CDR2 SYGVKD. The chain's CDR3 is CAIGQGPQETQYF. The CDR3 nucleotides read TGTGCCATCGGACAGGGGCCCCAAGAGACCCAGTACTTC.

The chain carries TRBV7-3 and TRBJ2-7; D not certain. This CDR3 comprises 13 residues. Trimming left V 2 bases short and J 3 bases short, with 8 bases between. Germline assignment: CDR1 SGHTA and CDR2 FQGTGA. CDR3 nucleotides: TGTGCCAGCAGCTTAGGAGTTAGCTACGAGCAGTACTTC. Protein: CASSLGVSYEQYF.

In its sample, this clone was seen a few times. CDR3 nucleotide sequence: TGTGCCAGCAGTCTAACAGCCCAAAGCGGTGAAGCTTTCTTT. This codes for CASSLTAQSGEAFF. This chain joins TRBV2 and TRBJ1-1; D is unclear. Trimming removed 5 bases from V and 7 bases from J, with 17 bases in between. The CDR3 loop spans 14 amino acids. CDR1 is SNHLY, CDR2 FYNNEI, per germline.

On this clone: A read error may account for a junction end that differs from germline. The chain recombines TRBV14 with TRBJ2-3; possible D gene TRBD2, 5 bases. Per germline, CDR1 SGHDN and CDR2 FVKESK. The length of the CDR3 is 13 residues. Here the CDR3 reads CASTQLVTDTQYF. The CDR3, as DNA: TGTGCCAGCACCCAACTAGTCACAGATACGCAGTATTTT.

The chain recombines TRBV10-3 with TRBJ2-1, with TRBD2 identical over 10 bases. CDR3 length: 16 amino acids. Germline V gene data show CDR1 as ENHRY and CDR2 as SYGVKD. The ends lost 2 bases at V and 7 bases at J; junction bases unmatched: 8. The CDR3 sequence is CAISEVTASGSNEQFF. The CDR3 DNA reads as TGTGCCATCAGTGAGGTGACGGCTAGCGGGAGTAATGAGCAGTTCTTC.

The rearrangement joins TRBV19 to TRBJ2-1, with 11 bases identical to TRBD2. This CDR3 has 15 amino acids. Germline loops: CDR1 LNHDA, CDR2 SQIVND (reference sequence). The J segment lost 6 bases and the V segment lost 5 bases, leaving 6 bases of the junction unmatched. The CDR3 DNA is TGTGCCAGTAGTTTTAGCGGGAGGGCCGGCAATGAGCAGTTCTTC. This codes for CASSFSGRAGNEQFF.

This clone was counted a few times. The CDR3 sequence is CASSERGEAFF. CDR3 coding DNA: TGTGCCAGCAGTGAAAGAGGTGAAGCTTTCTTT. The chain links TRBV2 to TRBJ1-1; unclear D gene. CDR1 SNHLY and CDR2 FYNNEI come from the germline V gene. CDR3 length: 11 residues. The V end was cut by 2 bases, the J end by 7 bases, with 5 bases between.

V gene TRBV7-8 combines with J gene TRBJ2-7, with TRBD2 matching 9 bases. V lost 5 bases to trimming and J lost 4 bases; unmatched junction nucleotides: 12. This CDR3 region has 16 residues. The germline V gene encodes CDR1 SGHVS and CDR2 FQNEAQ. CDR3 nucleotide sequence: TGTGCCAGCAGCCCTACATTAGCGGGAGAGGGGTACGAGCAGTACTTC. Translated: CASSPTLAGEGYEQYF.

The chain is built from TRBV7-2 and TRBJ2-2; D call uncertain. Germline V CDR1 and CDR2: SGHTA, FQGNSA. There are 14 residues in the CDR3. The V end lost 0 bases, the J end lost 2 bases, and 4 bases lay between the germline ends. The CDR3 sequence is CASSLAPNTGELFF. The CDR3 DNA is TGTGCCAGCAGCTTAGCCCCAAACACCGGGGAGCTGTTTTTT.

This clone was recorded once. V is TRBV11-2 and J is TRBJ2-7; unclear D gene. This CDR3 contains 14 residues. Per the germline V gene, CDR1 is SGHAT and CDR2 is FQNNGV. V was pared by 5 bases and J by 0 bases, with 11 bases between. The CDR3 sequence is CASSRADISYEQYF. The CDR3 DNA reads TGTGCCAGCAGCCGAGCTGACATCTCCTACGAGCAGTACTTC.

This clone was counted once. The V and J genes are TRBV19 and TRBJ2-1; perhaps TRBD2 as D (6 bases). Looked up from germline, CDR1 is LNHDA and CDR2 is SQIVND (reference sequence). This CDR3 is built from 13 residues. V lost 3 bases to trimming and J lost 10 bases, with 13 bases between them. The chain's CDR3 is CASSMMTSREQFF. Here the CDR3 DNA reads TGTGCCAGTAGTATGATGACTAGTAGGGAGCAGTTCTTC.

The gene calls are TRBV6-5 and TRBJ2-1; 10 bases align to TRBD2. V shed 0 bases and J 2 bases; nucleotides not matched to a gene: 1. The germline V gene has CDR1 MNHEY and CDR2 SVGAGI. This CDR3 is 16 amino acids long. The chain's CDR3 is CASSYSSGRAYNEQFF. The CDR3 bases are TGTGCCAGCAGTTACTCGAGCGGGAGGGCCTACAATGAGCAGTTCTTC.

The genes are TRBV3-1 (or the pseudogene TRBV3-2) and TRBJ1-2, with a tentative D call TRBD1 (5 bases). Germline V gene data show CDR1 as LGHDT and CDR2 as YNNKEL (reference sequence). V lost 8 bases and J 7 bases, leaving 14 bases between the germline ends. The CDR3 is made up of 12 amino acids. Here the CDR3 reads CASGGRQGGYTF. The CDR3 DNA is TGTGCCAGCGGCGGCCGCCAGGGTGGCTACACCTTC.

The chain uses TRBV15 and TRBJ2-7; a weak D match, TRBD1 (6 bases). The V and J ends lost 6 bases and 3 bases respectively, with 15 bases between them. CDR3 length: 14 amino acids. Per germline, CDR1 LNHNV and CDR2 YYDKDF (reference sequence). The DNA for the CDR3 is TGTGCCACCAGGGGGGCCCCCGGGCTCTACGAGCAGTACTTC. Its translation: CATRGAPGLYEQYF.

The rearrangement links TRBV25-1 to TRBJ1-6; maybe TRBD1 (5 bases). The V gene lost 7 bases and the J gene lost 15 bases, with 16 bases spanning the gap. CDR1 MGHDK and CDR2 SYGVNS come from the germline V gene. This CDR3 comprises 12 residues. The CDR3 region has the DNA TGTGCCAGCAACAAGGGAGCGGGACTCCTCCACTTT. Translating gives CASNKGAGLLHF.

This chain links TRBV12-5 with TRBJ1-3; D is possibly TRBD1 (5 bases). The V and J ends lost 4 bases and 0 bases respectively, with 10 bases between them. Germline-derived CDR1 and CDR2 are LGHNT and FRNRAP. The CDR3 runs 15 residues. The CDR3 reads CASGSGYNSGNTIYF. CDR3 nucleotides: TGTGCTAGTGGTTCAGGGTATAACTCTGGAAACACCATATATTTT.

The gene calls are TRBV6-6 and TRBJ2-5; 9 positions match TRBD2. CDR3 length: 14 amino acids. Germline V gives CDR1 MNHNY, CDR2 SVGAGI (reference sequence). J lost 4 bases, V lost 2 bases, and 2 bases had no gene match. The CDR3 loop reads CASSYILAGETQYF. The CDR3 DNA is TGTGCCAGCAGTTACATACTAGCGGGAGAGACCCAGTACTTC.

The sample holds one count of this clone. The rearrangement links TRBV5-1 to TRBJ1-1; TRBD1 might be the D (5 bases). The CDR3 is made up of 14 amino acids. The V end lost 4 bases, the J end lost 1 base, and 11 bases lay between the germline ends. Germline CDR1 is SGHRS and CDR2 is YFSETQ. The CDR3: CASSPAGENTEAFF. The CDR3 coding sequence is TGCGCCAGCAGCCCGGCGGGGGAGAACACTGAAGCTTTCTTT.

The chain couples TRBV7-3 to TRBJ2-5; D is uncertain. In germline, CDR1 is SGHTA, CDR2 FQGTGA. The germline V and J ends were trimmed by 4 bases and 2 bases, with 8 bases remaining between them. The CDR3 has 13 amino acids. Here the CDR3 reads CASSSWAQETQYF. The CDR3 DNA is TGTGCCAGCAGCTCCTGGGCGCAAGAGACCCAGTACTTC.

The table lists this clone with a count of one. The gene calls are TRBV30 and TRBJ2-5; 7 bases agree with TRBD2. The J segment lost 5 bases and the V segment lost 2 bases, leaving 8 bases of the junction unmatched. The CDR3 runs to 14 residues. Germline V gives CDR1 GTSNPN, CDR2 SVGIG (reference sequence). The CDR3 reads CAWSRGRARETQYF. CDR3 bases: TGTGCCTGGAGTCGTGGGAGGGCCCGGGAGACCCAGTACTTC. The variable domain in full, completed from reference TRBV30 and TRBJ2-5, reads SQTIHQWPATLVQPVGSPLSLECTVEGTSNPNLYWYRQAAGRGLQLLFYSVGIGQISSEVPQNLSASRPQDRQFILSSKKLLLSDSGFYLCAWSRGRARETQYFGPGTRLLVL.

The V gene is TRBV5-6, the J gene TRBJ2-7, with D possibly being TRBD1 (5 bases). CDR3 length equals 14 residues. V was shortened by 0 bases and J by 0 bases, with 7 bases between the two germline ends. CDR1 is SGHDT, CDR2 YYEEEE, per germline. The CDR3 DNA follows: TGTGCCAGCAGCTTGGTGGACACCTCCTACGAGCAGTACTTC. It yields the protein CASSLVDTSYEQYF.

This clone was found once. This chain connects TRBV6-1 to TRBJ1-2; TRBD1 is a possible D gene (6 bases). Germline V gives CDR1 MNHNS, CDR2 SASEGT. V was cut by 2 bases and J by 4 bases, with 17 bases left in between. CDR3 length equals 16 residues. CDR3 region: CASSENTEVRGYGYTF. The CDR3 bases are TGTGCCAGCAGTGAAAACACGGAGGTCAGGGGCTATGGCTACACCTTC.

The chain carries TRBV6-1 and TRBJ2-4; TRBD2 agrees at 10 bases. V was clipped by 1 base and J by 5 bases; unmatched bases: 5. Germline values: CDR1 MNHNS, CDR2 SASEGT. The CDR3 consists of 16 residues. The CDR3 DNA reads TGTGCCAGCAGTGAAGGGGCTAGCGGGGGTCAAAACATTCAGTACTTC. It translates to CASSEGASGGQNIQYF.